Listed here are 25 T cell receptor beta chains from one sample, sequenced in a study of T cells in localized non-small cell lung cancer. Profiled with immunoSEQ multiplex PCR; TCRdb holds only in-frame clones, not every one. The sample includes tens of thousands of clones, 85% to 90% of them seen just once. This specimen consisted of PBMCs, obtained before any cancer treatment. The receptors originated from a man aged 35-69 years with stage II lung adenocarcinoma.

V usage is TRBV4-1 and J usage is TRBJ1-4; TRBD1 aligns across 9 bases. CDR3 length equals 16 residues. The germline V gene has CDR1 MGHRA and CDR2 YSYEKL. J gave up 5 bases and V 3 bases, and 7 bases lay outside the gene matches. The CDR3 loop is CASSQPPGQGNEKLFF. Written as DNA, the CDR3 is TGCGCCAGCAGCCAGCCTCCGGGACAGGGCAATGAAAAACTGTTTTTT.

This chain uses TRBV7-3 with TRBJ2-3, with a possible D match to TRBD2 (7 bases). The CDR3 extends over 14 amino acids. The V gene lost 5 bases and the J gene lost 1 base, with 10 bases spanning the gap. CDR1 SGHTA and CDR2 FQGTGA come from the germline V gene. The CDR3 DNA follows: TGTGCCAGCAGCGGCGGGGGCGGCACAGATACGCAGTATTTT. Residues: CASSGGGGTDTQYF.

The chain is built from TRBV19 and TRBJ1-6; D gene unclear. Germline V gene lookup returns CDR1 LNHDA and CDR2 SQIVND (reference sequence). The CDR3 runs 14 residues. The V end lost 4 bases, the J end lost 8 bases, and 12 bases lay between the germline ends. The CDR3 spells CASSKDWVDSPLHF. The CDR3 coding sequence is TGTGCCAGTAGTAAGGATTGGGTAGATTCACCCCTCCACTTT. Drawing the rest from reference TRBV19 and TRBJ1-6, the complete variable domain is DGGITQSPKYLFRKEGQNVTLSCEQNLNHDAMYWYRQDPGQGLRLIYYSQIVNDFQKGDIAEGYSVSREKKESFPLTVTSAQKNPTAFYLCASSKDWVDSPLHFGNGTRLTVT.

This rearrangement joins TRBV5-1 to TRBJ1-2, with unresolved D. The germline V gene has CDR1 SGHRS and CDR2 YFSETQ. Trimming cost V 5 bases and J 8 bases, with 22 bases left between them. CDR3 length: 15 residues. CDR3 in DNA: TGCGCCAGCAGTCCCGTTGTCGGGAGTCAGATGGGCTACACCTTC. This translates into CASSPVVGSQMGYTF.

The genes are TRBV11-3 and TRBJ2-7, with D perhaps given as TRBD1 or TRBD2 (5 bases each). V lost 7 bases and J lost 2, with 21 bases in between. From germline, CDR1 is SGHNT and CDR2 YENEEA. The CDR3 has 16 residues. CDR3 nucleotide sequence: TGTGCCAGCAACTTGAAGGGTCGGGGCGGCACCTACGAGCAGTACTTC. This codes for CASNLKGRGGTYEQYF.

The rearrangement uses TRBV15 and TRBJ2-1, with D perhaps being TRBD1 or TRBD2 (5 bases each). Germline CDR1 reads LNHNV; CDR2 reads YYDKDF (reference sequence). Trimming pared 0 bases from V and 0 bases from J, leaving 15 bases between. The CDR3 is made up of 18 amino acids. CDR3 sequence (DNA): TGTGCCACCAGCAGAGACCGGGACCCCATTAGCTCCTACAATGAGCAGTTCTTC. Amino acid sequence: CATSRDRDPISSYNEQFF.

CDR3 nucleotide sequence: TGTGCAAAATACGGGGGCGACTATGGCTACACCTTC. As protein: CAKYGGDYGYTF. The chain is built from TRBV30 and TRBJ1-2; possibly TRBD1 for D (6 bases). Germline V gives CDR1 GTSNPN, CDR2 SVGIG (reference sequence). This CDR3 is built from 12 residues.

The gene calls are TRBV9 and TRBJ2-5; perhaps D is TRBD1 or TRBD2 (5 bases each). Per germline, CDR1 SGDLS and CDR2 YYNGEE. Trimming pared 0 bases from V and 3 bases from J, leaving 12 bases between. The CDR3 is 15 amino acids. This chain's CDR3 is CASSVAPGPEETQYF. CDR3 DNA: TGTGCCAGCAGCGTAGCTCCGGGGCCCGAAGAGACCCAGTACTTC.

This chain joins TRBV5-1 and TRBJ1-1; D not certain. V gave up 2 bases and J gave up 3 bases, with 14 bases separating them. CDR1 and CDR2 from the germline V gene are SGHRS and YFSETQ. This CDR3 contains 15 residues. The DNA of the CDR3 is TGCGCCAGCAGCTTTTCGGTTGGCGCTTACACTGAAGCTTTCTTT. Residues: CASSFSVGAYTEAFF.

CDR3 sequence reads: CASSYSYSNLYEQYF. For the CDR3, the DNA is TGTGCCAGCAGTTACTCCTACTCGAACCTCTACGAGCAGTACTTC. J is TRBJ2-7 and V is TRBV6-5; D gene uncertain. Germline lookup yields CDR1 MNHEY and CDR2 SVGAGI. The V end lost 0 bases, the J end lost 3 bases, and 12 bases lay between the germline ends. The CDR3 contains 15 residues.

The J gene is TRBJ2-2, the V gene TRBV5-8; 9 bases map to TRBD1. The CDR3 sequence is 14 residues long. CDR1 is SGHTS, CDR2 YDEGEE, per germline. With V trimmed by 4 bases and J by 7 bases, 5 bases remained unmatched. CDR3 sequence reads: CASSVTGGNGELFF. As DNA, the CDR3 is TGTGCCAGCAGCGTGACAGGGGGGAACGGGGAGCTGTTTTTT.

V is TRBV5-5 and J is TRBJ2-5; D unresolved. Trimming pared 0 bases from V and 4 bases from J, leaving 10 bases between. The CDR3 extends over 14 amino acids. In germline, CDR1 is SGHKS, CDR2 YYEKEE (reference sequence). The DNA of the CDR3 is TGTGCCAGCAGCTTGGAAGGGTTAAGAGAGACCCAGTACTTC. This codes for CASSLEGLRETQYF.

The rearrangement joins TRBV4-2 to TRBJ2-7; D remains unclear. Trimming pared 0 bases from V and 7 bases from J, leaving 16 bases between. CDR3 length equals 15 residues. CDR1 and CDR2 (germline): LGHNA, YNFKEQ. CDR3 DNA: TGTGCCAGCAGCCAAGATTCAGGTTCCCCCCGGGAGCAGTACTTC. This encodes CASSQDSGSPREQYF.

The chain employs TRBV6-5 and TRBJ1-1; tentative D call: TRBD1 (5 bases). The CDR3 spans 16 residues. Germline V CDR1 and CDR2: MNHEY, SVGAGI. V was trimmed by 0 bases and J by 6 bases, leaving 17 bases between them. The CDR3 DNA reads TGTGCCAGCAGTTACTCGGTGGGGACCTCGAGGGCTGAAGCTTTCTTT. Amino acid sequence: CASSYSVGTSRAEAFF.

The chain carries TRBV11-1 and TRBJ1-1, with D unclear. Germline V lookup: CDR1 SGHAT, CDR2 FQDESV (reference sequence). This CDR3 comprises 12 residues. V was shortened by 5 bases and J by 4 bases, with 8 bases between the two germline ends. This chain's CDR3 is CASSPRVTEAFF. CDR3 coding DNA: TGTGCCAGCAGCCCGAGGGTCACTGAAGCTTTCTTT.

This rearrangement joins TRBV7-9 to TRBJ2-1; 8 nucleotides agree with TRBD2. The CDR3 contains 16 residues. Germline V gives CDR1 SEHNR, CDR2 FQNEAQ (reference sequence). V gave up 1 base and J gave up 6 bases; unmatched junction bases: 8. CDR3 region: CASSLDFRAGGNEQFF. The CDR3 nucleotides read TGTGCCAGCAGCTTAGATTTCCGGGCGGGGGGCAATGAGCAGTTCTTC.

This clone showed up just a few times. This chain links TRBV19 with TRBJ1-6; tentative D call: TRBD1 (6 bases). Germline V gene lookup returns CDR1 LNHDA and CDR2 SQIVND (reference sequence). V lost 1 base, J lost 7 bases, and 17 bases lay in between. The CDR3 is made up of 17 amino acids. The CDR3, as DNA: TGTGCCAGTAGTATAGTTCAAGCCGGGACACTAAATTCACCCCTCCACTTT. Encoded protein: CASSIVQAGTLNSPLHF.

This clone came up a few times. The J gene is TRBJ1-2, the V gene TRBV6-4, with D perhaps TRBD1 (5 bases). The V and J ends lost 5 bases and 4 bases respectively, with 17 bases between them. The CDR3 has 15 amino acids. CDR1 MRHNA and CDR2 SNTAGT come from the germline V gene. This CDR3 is CASSTSPGDSYGYTF. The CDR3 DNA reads TGTGCCAGCAGTACCTCTCCGGGCGACAGCTATGGCTACACCTTC.

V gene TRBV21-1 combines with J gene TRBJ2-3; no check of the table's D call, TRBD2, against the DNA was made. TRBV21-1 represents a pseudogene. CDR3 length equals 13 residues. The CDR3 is CASSKGRVDTQYF. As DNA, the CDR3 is TGTGCCAGCAGCAAAGGGAGGGTGGATACGCAGTATTTT.

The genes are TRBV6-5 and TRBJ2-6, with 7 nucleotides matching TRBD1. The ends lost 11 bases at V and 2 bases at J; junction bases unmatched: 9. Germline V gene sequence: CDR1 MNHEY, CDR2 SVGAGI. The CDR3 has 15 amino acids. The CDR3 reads CAAGSTGAGANVLTF. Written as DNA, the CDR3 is TGTGCCGCAGGGAGCACAGGGGCTGGGGCCAACGTCCTGACTTTC.

CDR3 sequence reads: CATSRGSGGNQPQHF. CDR3 DNA sequence: TGTGCCACCAGCAGGGGGTCGGGAGGCAATCAGCCCCAGCATTTT. The rearrangement joins TRBV15 to TRBJ1-5; D unclear. The ends were cut back, 3 bases at V and 2 bases at J, with 11 bases in the middle. Germline V lookup: CDR1 LNHNV, CDR2 YYDKDF (reference sequence). There are 15 residues in the CDR3.

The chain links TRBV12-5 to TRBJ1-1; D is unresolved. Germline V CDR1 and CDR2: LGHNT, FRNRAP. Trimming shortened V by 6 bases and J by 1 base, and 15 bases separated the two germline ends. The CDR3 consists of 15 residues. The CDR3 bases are TGTGCTAGTGGACGGGCCCCCGATGGGAACACTGAAGCTTTCTTT. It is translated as CASGRAPDGNTEAFF.

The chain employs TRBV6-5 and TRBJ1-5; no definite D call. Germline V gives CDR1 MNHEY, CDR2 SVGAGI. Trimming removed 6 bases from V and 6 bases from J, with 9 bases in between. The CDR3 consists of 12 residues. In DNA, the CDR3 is TGTGCCAGCAGGGCCTATGGTCAGCCCCAGCATTTT. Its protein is CASRAYGQPQHF.

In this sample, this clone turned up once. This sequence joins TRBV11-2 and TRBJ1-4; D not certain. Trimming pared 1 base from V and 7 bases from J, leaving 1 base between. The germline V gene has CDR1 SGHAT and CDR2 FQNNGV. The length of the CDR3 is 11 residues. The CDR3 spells CASSLGEKLFF. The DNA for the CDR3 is TGTGCCAGCAGCTTAGGTGAAAAACTGTTTTTT.

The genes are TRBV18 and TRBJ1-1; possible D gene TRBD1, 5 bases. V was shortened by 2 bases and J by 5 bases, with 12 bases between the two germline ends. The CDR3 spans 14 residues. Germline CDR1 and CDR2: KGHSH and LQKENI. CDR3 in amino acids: CASSPGGPGTEAFF. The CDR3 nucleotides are TGTGCCAGCTCACCAGGAGGGCCAGGGACTGAAGCTTTCTTT.